The 31 T cell receptor beta chains below were found in one sample sequenced in a study of brain T cells in children with intractable seizures. Profiling relied on immunoSEQ multiplex PCR, and the TCRdb table lists in-frame clones only, not all of them. The profile covers approximately 41,000 clones, with 75% to 95% appearing a single time and roughly 6.3% taken by the ten largest. The material sequenced was peripheral blood, taken at surgery. The receptor source for this set is a girl aged 2 to 9 with tuberous sclerosis and intractable seizures.

The chain is built from TRBV24-1 and TRBJ2-7, with TRBD1 identical over 7 bases. The CDR3 extends over 15 amino acids. Germline-derived CDR1 and CDR2 are KGHDR and SFDVKD. The J segment lost 4 bases and the V segment lost 7 bases, leaving 12 bases of the junction unmatched. The CDR3 loop reads CATRSPTGWKYEQYV. In DNA, the CDR3 is TGTGCCACCAGGTCCCCGACAGGGTGGAAATACGAGCAGTACGTC.

The V gene is TRBV10-3, the J gene TRBJ2-7, with a weak D call TRBD1 (6 bases). The germline gives CDR1 ENHRY, CDR2 SYGVKD. The CDR3 has 12 amino acids. The V gene lost 6 bases and the J gene lost 7 bases, with 13 bases spanning the gap. CDR3 amino acids: CAISPQGREQYV. CDR3 nucleotide sequence: TGTGCCATCAGCCCACAGGGCAGAGAGCAGTACGTC.

V gene TRBV3-1 (or the pseudogene TRBV3-2) combines with J gene TRBJ1-1; D is perhaps TRBD1 (5 bases). This CDR3 region has 14 residues. V was pared by 4 bases and J by 11 bases, with 20 bases between. Germline V gene sequence: CDR1 LGHDT, CDR2 YNNKEL (reference sequence). CDR3 residues: CASSRSRTKGGAFF. In DNA, the CDR3 is TGTGCCAGCAGCCGGAGCCGGACAAAGGGTGGTGCTTTCTTT.

The rearrangement links TRBV11-2 to TRBJ1-5; D remains unclear. The V and J ends lost 2 bases and 7 bases respectively, with 9 bases between them. Germline V gene lookup returns CDR1 SGHAT and CDR2 FQNNGV. The CDR3 sequence is 13 residues long. The DNA for the CDR3 is TGTGCCAGCAGCTTACGGCTAGACCAGCCCCAGCATTTT. This sequence encodes CASSLRLDQPQHF.

V is TRBV4-1 and J is TRBJ1-5; no clear D gene. The germline V gene has CDR1 MGHRA and CDR2 YSYEKL. This CDR3 has 16 amino acids. V was pared by 4 bases and J by 4 bases, with 17 bases between. CDR3 nucleotide sequence: TGCGCCAGCAGCCCAAGCCCAGTTGGGTGGAATCAGCCCCAGCATTTT. Amino acid sequence: CASSPSPVGWNQPQHF.

The V call is TRBV7-9, the J call TRBJ1-5; 8 bases line up with TRBD1. With 5 bases clipped from V and 4 bases from J, the junction kept 1 base outside the gene matches. The CDR3 covers 13 residues. CDR1 SEHNR and CDR2 FQNEAQ come from the germline V gene (reference sequence). The CDR3 here is CASSGQGNQPQHF. The CDR3 DNA sequence: TGTGCCAGCAGCGGACAGGGAAATCAGCCCCAGCATTTT. Supplemented by reference TRBV7-9 and TRBJ1-5, the full variable domain reads DTGVSQNPRHKITKRGQNVTFRCDPISEHNRLYWYRQTLGQGPEFLTYFQNEAQLEKSRLLSDRFSAERPKGSFSTLEIQRTEQGDSAMYLCASSGQGNQPQHFGDGTRLSIL.

The chain uses TRBV4-1 and TRBJ1-1; possibly TRBD1 for D (5 bases). The CDR3 is made up of 15 amino acids. V was cut by 3 bases and J by 1 base, with 12 bases left in between. CDR1 and CDR2 from the germline V gene are MGHRA and YSYEKL. CDR3 nucleotides: TGCGCCAGCAGCCACTTCGACAGAGAGAACACTGAAGCTTTCTTT. Amino acids: CASSHFDRENTEAFF.

This clone was seen more than once but under ten times. The chain recombines TRBV2 with TRBJ1-4; D unclear. In germline, CDR1 is SNHLY, CDR2 FYNNEI. V lost 6 bases and J lost 5, with 10 bases in between. The CDR3 contains 13 residues. The CDR3 loop reads CASRAGSNEKLFF. The CDR3, as DNA: TGTGCCAGCAGAGCAGGCAGCAATGAAAAACTGTTTTTT.

The rearrangement links TRBV29-1 to TRBJ1-1; D unclear. Germline assignment: CDR1 SQVTM and CDR2 ANQGSEA. The CDR3 extends over 11 amino acids. Between the trimmed V and J ends, which lost 3 bases and 0 bases, there was a span of 2 bases. In nucleotides, the CDR3 is TGCAGCGTTGAGGTGAACACTGAAGCTTTCTTT. This sequence encodes CSVEVNTEAFF.

This clone has just one count. The V gene is TRBV12-3 or TRBV12-4, the J gene TRBJ2-7; 10 bases are a match to TRBD1. This CDR3 is built from 12 residues. The J segment lost 9 bases and the V segment lost 6 bases, leaving 5 bases of the junction unmatched. CDR3 region: CASRRRDRGQYF. Here the CDR3 DNA reads TGTGCCAGCAGGCGCAGGGACAGGGGGCAGTACTTC.

The chain joins TRBV6-1 to TRBJ1-5, with unresolved D. This CDR3 contains 18 residues. CDR1 and CDR2 from the germline V gene are MNHNS and SASEGT. Trimming pared 1 base from V and 3 bases from J, leaving 19 bases between. The CDR3 loop is CASSEGSAASPSNQPQHF. In nucleotides, the CDR3 is TGTGCCAGCAGTGAAGGATCTGCGGCATCACCCTCCAATCAGCCCCAGCATTTT.

This clone is medium-sized in the sample. CDR3 sequence (DNA): TGTGCCAGCAGCCCCACCAGAGATACGCAGTATTTT. This translates into CASSPTRDTQYF. This rearrangement joins TRBV7-9 to TRBJ2-3; no clear D gene. This CDR3 spans 12 amino acids. Germline CDR1 is SEHNR and CDR2 is FQNEAQ (reference sequence). Trimming took off 5 bases at V and 5 bases at J, with 8 bases between the two ends.

This clone was recorded only once. The chain couples TRBV21-1 to TRBJ1-1. TRBV21-1 constitutes a pseudogene. This CDR3 region has 14 residues. CDR3 nucleotides: TGTGCCAGCAGCGCGGGGACCAAAAACACTGAAGCTTTCTTT. This codes for CASSAGTKNTEAFF.

The chain combines TRBV11-2 with TRBJ1-1; D is unclear. Trimming removed 5 bases at V and 2 bases at J, with 9 bases between. There are 13 residues in the CDR3. Per germline, CDR1 SGHAT and CDR2 FQNNGV. CDR3 sequence reads: CASSTNLNTEAFF. Written as DNA, the CDR3 is TGTGCCAGCAGCACTAATCTAAACACTGAAGCTTTCTTT.

The V call is TRBV6-5, the J call TRBJ2-5, with a weak D call TRBD1 (5 bases). The V gene's germline CDR1 is MNHEY and CDR2 SVGAGI. Trimming cost V 3 bases and J 4 bases, with 12 bases left between them. The CDR3 totals 14 residues. The CDR3 sequence is CASSYERQRETQYF. Here the CDR3 DNA reads TGTGCCAGCAGTTATGAGCGACAGAGAGAGACCCAGTACTTC.

This chain uses TRBV2 with TRBJ2-7, with 7 bases aligning to TRBD2. CDR1 and CDR2 (germline): SNHLY, FYNNEI. The V and J ends lost 4 bases and 6 bases, in that order; junction bases with no gene match: 6. This CDR3 has 13 amino acids. The CDR3 DNA follows: TGTGCCAGCAGTGTAAGGACTAGTGGCGAGCAGTACTTC. It codes for CASSVRTSGEQYF.

The chain is built from TRBV30 and TRBJ2-2; TRBD1 is a possible D gene (6 bases). The CDR3 sequence is 15 residues long. CDR1 GTSNPN and CDR2 SVGIG come from the germline V gene (reference sequence). The V gene lost 0 bases and the J gene lost 1 base, with 9 bases spanning the gap. The CDR3 DNA reads TGTGCCTGGAGTGTACGACAGGTGAACACCGGGGAGCTGTTTTTT. This codes for CAWSVRQVNTGELFF.

This sequence joins TRBV7-2 and TRBJ1-2; D perhaps matches TRBD1 (6 bases). Germline V gives CDR1 SGHTA, CDR2 FQGNSA. This CDR3 is built from 19 residues. The V and J ends lost 0 bases and 6 bases respectively, with 26 bases between them. CDR3 bases: TGTGCCAGCAGCTTAGCCGGAAGGGGGACGAGGGGAAAGAAAGATGGCTACACCTTC. It yields the protein CASSLAGRGTRGKKDGYTF.

The chain joins TRBV7-2 to TRBJ2-2; 8 nucleotides align to TRBD2. V shed 5 bases, J shed 4 bases, and the junction held 9 bases outside the gene matches. CDR3 length: 16 amino acids. CDR1 is SGHTA, CDR2 FQGNSA, per germline. This CDR3 is CASSRTGGAFTGELFF. Written as DNA, the CDR3 is TGTGCCAGCAGCCGGACCGGGGGGGCCTTCACCGGGGAGCTGTTTTTT.

V usage is TRBV6-5 and J usage is TRBJ1-2; 9 nucleotides match TRBD1. The trim removed 6 bases at V and 5 bases at J, leaving 1 base unmatched. Germline CDR1 and CDR2: MNHEY and SVGAGI. This CDR3 spans 12 amino acids. The CDR3 here is CASSGQGYGYTF. The DNA for the CDR3 is TGTGCCAGCAGCGGACAGGGGTATGGCTACACCTTC.

The chain joins TRBV27 to TRBJ2-2; no clear D gene. The CDR3 sequence is 14 residues long. Trimming left V 6 bases short and J 1 base short, with 9 bases between. Germline V lookup: CDR1 MNHEY, CDR2 SMNVEV (reference sequence). The CDR3 DNA is TGTGCCAGCAGGGTCCGTGAGAACACCGGGGAGCTGTTTTTT. Translating gives CASRVRENTGELFF.

This sequence joins TRBV6-6 and TRBJ1-5; D call uncertain. Between the trimmed V and J ends, which lost 0 bases and 5 bases, there was a span of 11 bases. The germline V gene encodes CDR1 MNHNY and CDR2 SVGAGI (reference sequence). This CDR3 contains 15 residues. The CDR3 sequence: CASSYSTGPYQPQHF. The CDR3 DNA reads TGTGCCAGCAGTTACTCGACCGGGCCGTATCAGCCCCAGCATTTT.

This chain links TRBV6-4 with TRBJ2-5, with D perhaps TRBD1 (5 bases). V was pared by 7 bases and J by 5 bases, with 20 bases between. CDR3 length: 15 amino acids. Germline values: CDR1 MRHNA, CDR2 SNTAGT. CDR3 DNA sequence: TGTGCCAGCATAAGGGGCCGCTTTCATTTGGAGACCCAGTACTTC. Its translation: CASIRGRFHLETQYF.

This rearrangement joins TRBV5-1 to TRBJ1-1; possible D gene TRBD1, 6 bases. The V end was cut by 5 bases, the J end by 3 bases, with 17 bases between. In germline, CDR1 is SGHRS, CDR2 YFSETQ. The CDR3 contains 15 residues. CDR3 amino acids: CASRGEVGQYTEAFF. As DNA, the CDR3 is TGCGCCAGCAGAGGTGAAGTCGGACAGTACACTGAAGCTTTCTTT.

The chain joins TRBV7-9 to TRBJ1-6; D gene ambiguous. V dropped 1 base and J dropped 9 bases, with 7 bases sitting between them. This CDR3 region has 13 residues. Germline lookup yields CDR1 SEHNR and CDR2 FQNEAQ (reference sequence). CDR3 region: CASSLEYSSPLHF. The CDR3, as DNA: TGTGCCAGCAGCTTAGAATACAGTTCACCCCTCCACTTT.

The chain carries TRBV6-1 and TRBJ2-7; tentative D call: TRBD1 (6 bases). The CDR3 totals 15 residues. Trimming pared 1 base from V and 3 bases from J, leaving 13 bases between. Germline loops: CDR1 MNHNS, CDR2 SASEGT. CDR3 protein: CASSEGGTGNYEQYV. As DNA, the CDR3 is TGTGCCAGCAGTGAAGGGGGCACAGGGAACTACGAGCAGTACGTC.

A few counts support this clone. The rearrangement joins TRBV11-1 to TRBJ2-7; 9 bases fit TRBD2. Germline V lookup: CDR1 SGHAT, CDR2 FQDESV (reference sequence). V shed 4 bases, J shed 4 bases, and the junction held 11 bases outside the gene matches. This CDR3 spans 16 amino acids. DNA for the CDR3: TGTGCCAGCAGCTGGACGAAGACTAGCGGCGGTTACGAGCAGTACTTC. Its translation is CASSWTKTSGGYEQYF.

The CDR3 protein is CASSLYGINEQFF. CDR3 sequence (DNA): TGTGCCAGCAGCTTGTACGGAATCAATGAGCAGTTCTTC. The V call is TRBV5-8, the J call TRBJ2-1; unclear D gene. The germline V and J ends were trimmed by 1 base and 6 bases, with 8 bases remaining between them. This CDR3 is 13 amino acids long. Germline values: CDR1 SGHTS, CDR2 YDEGEE. The full variable domain, in which reference TRBV5-8 and TRBJ2-1 provide the parts outside the CDR3, is EAGVTQSPTHLIKTRGQQATLRCSPISGHTSVYWYQQALGLGLQFLLWYDEGEERNRGNFPPRFSGRQFPNYSSELNVNALELEDSALYLCASSLYGINEQFFGPGTRLTVL.

The CDR3 DNA is TGTGCCTGGAGTCCTAAAGGACAGGGACTTGTTAGCATTCAGTACTTC. Encoded protein: CAWSPKGQGLVSIQYF. The rearrangement joins TRBV30 to TRBJ2-4; TRBD1 aligns across 8 bases. Germline V gene sequence: CDR1 GTSNPN, CDR2 SVGIG (reference sequence). V trimming: 2 bases; J trimming: 9 bases; junction bases outside the gene matches: 15. This CDR3 contains 16 residues.

The V and J genes are TRBV9 and TRBJ2-3; unclear D gene. This CDR3 comprises 13 residues. Germline values: CDR1 SGDLS, CDR2 YYNGEE. V gave up 0 bases and J gave up 5 bases, with 7 bases separating them. The CDR3 sequence is CASSVGFGDTQYF. In DNA, the CDR3 is TGTGCCAGCAGCGTAGGGTTCGGAGATACGCAGTATTTT.

CDR3 amino acids: CASRDSGPRWQFF. As DNA, the CDR3 is TGCGCCAGCAGGGATAGCGGTCCCCGTTGGCAGTTCTTC. The chain carries TRBV10-2 and TRBJ2-1; D may be TRBD2 (6 bases). This CDR3 is 13 amino acids long. Trimming took 6 bases from V and 12 from J, leaving 18 bases between them. Germline V gene sequence: CDR1 WSHSY, CDR2 SAAADI.